This T cell receptor beta chain was recovered during a study of vaccination and CD4 T cells after COVID-19. The junction had 6 bases not matched to a gene; V was cut back by 6 bases and J by 9 bases. The CDR3 has 12 amino acids. In regard to this clonotype: Its antigen is not known.

As for treatment: approximately 10-day PBMC culture with coronavirus spike peptide pools or control peptides (ViraFEST assay). Gathering of the CD4+ T cells, from the unexposed donor, took place before the COVID-19 pandemic (2011-2018). Expanded clonotypes were found by TCR sequencing after peptide-pool stimulation (ViraFEST). When more than nine days of culture had elapsed, CD4+ T cells were isolated by negative selection. The Oncomine TCR Beta short-read assay sequenced DNA from cultured CD4+ T cells. MiXCR, run by TCRdb on the PCR reads, gives a single entry per CDR3 protein. Of 6,600 or so distinct CDR3 sequences listed, roughly 29% are singletons.

The source of this sequence is a human donor in good health. The chain couples TRBV12-3 or TRBV12-4 to TRBJ1-2, with 8 bases aligning to TRBD1. Specimen: CD4+ T cells from blood, cultured in vitro. The CDR3 protein is CASSHGQGSYTF. The CDR3 DNA reads TGTGCCAGCAGCCACGGACAGGGAAGCTACACCTTC.